The rows below give T cell receptor beta chains drawn from one sample of a study of blood T cell repertoires in COVID-19. TCRdb's copy holds only in-frame clones and misses some; the assay was immunoSEQ multiplex PCR. The sample carries about 80,000 clones, roughly 82% recorded once. The sequenced sample was peripheral blood. The source is a man at least 80 years old with acute or convalescent COVID-19. CDR3s include the opening cysteine and the closing phenylalanine or tryptophan. The D gene is left open where the match is weak. The listing skips clone size in some rows; elsewhere it reads once, few, many or a size class.

size | D | J | V | CDR3 | DNA
. | TRBD1 | TRBJ2-2 | TRBV3-1/TRBV3-2 | CASSQDIGQGRVAGELFF | TGTGCCAGCAGCCAAGATATTGGACAGGGCCGGGTAGCCGGGGAGCTGTTTTTT
few | TRBD2 | TRBJ2-5 | TRBV9 | CASSVGLAGTQETQYF | TGTGCCAGCAGCGTAGGGCTAGCGGGGACACAAGAGACCCAGTACTTC
few | TRBD1 | TRBJ2-5 | TRBV5-4 | CASSLGGKGQGHMETQYF | TGTGCCAGCAGCTTAGGGGGCAAGGGACAGGGACATATGGAGACCCAGTACTTC
few | TRBD1 | TRBJ2-3 | TRBV5-6 | CASSFKFPTGTDTQYF | TGTGCCAGCAGCTTTAAGTTCCCGACAGGGACAGATACGCAGTATTTT
. | . | TRBJ1-2 | TRBV6-5 | CASSYSARRPYGYTF | TGTGCCAGCAGTTACTCGGCCAGGCGACCCTATGGCTACACCTTC
few | TRBD2 | TRBJ2-3 | TRBV10-3 | CAAKLAGERTDTQYF | TGTGCCGCGAAATTAGCGGGGGAACGCACAGATACGCAGTATTTT
. | TRBD1 | TRBJ2-2 | TRBV27 | CASSGGQLRAGELFF | TGTGCCAGCAGTGGGGGACAGCTTAGGGCCGGGGAGCTGTTTTTT
. | TRBD1 | TRBJ2-3 | TRBV27 | CASSPGQGTDTQYF | TGTGCCAGCAGTCCGGGACAGGGCACAGATACGCAGTATTTT
once | . | TRBJ1-1 | TRBV23-1 | CASSQFEAGQPNTEAFF | TGCGCCAGCAGTCAATTCGAAGCAGGACAGCCGAACACTGAAGCTTTCTTT
. | . | TRBJ1-1 | TRBV27 | CASRSGIPDTEAFF | TGTGCCAGCAGATCAGGGATACCGGACACTGAAGCTTTCTTT
. | . | TRBJ1-5 | TRBV5-5 | CASSLAGGSNQPQHF | TGTGCCAGCAGCTTGGCGGGGGGTAGCAATCAGCCCCAGCATTTT
. | TRBD2 | TRBJ2-1 | TRBV19 | CASSSGSGGVYNEQFF | TGTGCCAGTAGTAGTGGTAGCGGGGGGGTCTACAATGAGCAGTTCTTC
once | . | TRBJ2-7 | TRBV4-1 | CASSQGPGSSYEQYF | TGCGCCAGCAGCCAAGGCCCAGGTAGCTCCTACGAGCAGTACTTC
few | TRBD1 | TRBJ1-1 | TRBV11-3 | CASSRQGADGTEAFF | TGTGCCAGCAGTAGACAGGGGGCGGATGGCACTGAAGCTTTCTTT
once | . | TRBJ2-6 | TRBV18 | CASLITDWGANVLTF | TGTGCCAGCTTAATAACCGACTGGGGGGCCAACGTCCTGACTTTC
. | . | TRBJ1-6 | TRBV6-5 | CASSSGQIYNSPLHF | TGTGCCAGCAGTTCAGGACAAATCTATAATTCACCCCTCCACTTT
few | . | TRBJ1-3 | TRBV2 | CASRTWAVGNSGNTIYF | TGTGCCAGCAGGACCTGGGCAGTTGGAAACTCTGGAAACACCATATATTTT
. | . | TRBJ2-1 | TRBV19 | CASSLGGQNNEQFF | TGTGCCAGTAGCCTGGGGGGACAGAACAATGAGCAGTTCTTC
. | . | TRBJ1-4 | TRBV5-1 | CASSLRSPGNEKLFF | TGCGCCAGCAGCCTCCGGAGCCCCGGGAATGAAAAACTGTTTTTT
few | . | TRBJ2-7 | TRBV5-1 | CASSRGSSYEQYF | TGCGCCAGCAGTCGGGGAAGCTCCTACGAGCAGTACTTC
. | . | TRBJ1-1 | TRBV12-3/TRBV12-4 | CASSFPRTEAFF | TGTGCCAGCAGTTTTCCGAGGACTGAAGCTTTCTTT
. | TRBD2 | TRBJ2-1 | TRBV3-1/TRBV3-2 | CASSQDRLAGGQFSYNEQFF | TGTGCCAGCAGCCAAGATAGACTAGCGGGGGGGCAGTTTTCCTACAATGAGCAGTTCTTC
. | . | TRBJ2-5 | TRBV6-2/TRBV6-3 | CASSYSTGDKETQYF | TGTGCCAGCAGTTACTCGACCGGGGACAAAGAGACCCAGTACTTC
. | . | TRBJ1-5 | TRBV25-1 | CASSAGANQPQHF | TGTGCCAGCAGTGCAGGGGCCAATCAGCCCCAGCATTTT
. | TRBD1 | TRBJ1-5 | TRBV10-2 | CASSDSGRGRNQPQHF | TGCGCCAGCAGTGATTCCGGCAGGGGGCGTAATCAGCCCCAGCATTTT
few | . | TRBJ1-2 | TRBV9 | CASTPRSGDKGYGYTF | TGTGCCAGCACCCCTCGGTCAGGGGATAAAGGCTATGGCTACACCTTC
once | . | TRBJ1-2 | TRBV19 | CASNTLGGFYGYTF | TGTGCCAGTAACACACTGGGGGGATTCTATGGCTACACCTTC